This T cell receptor (beta chain) was sequenced during a study of shared clonotypes between healthy human individuals. Study-wide context: The donor pool was made up of a couple of women and a few men aged 18 to 49. Study-level points and caveats: Only blood underwent sampling, and tissue repertoires likely differ.

This CDR3 contains 12 residues. The V end lost 4 bases, the J end lost 9 bases, and 12 bases lay between the germline ends. Per the germline V gene, CDR1 is MNHNS and CDR2 is SASEGT. This clone appeared many times. Its matching antigen is unknown. Sequencing was performed with immunoSEQ multiplex PCR; in TCRdb, only in-frame clones are kept and a portion is missing. The table records around 700,000 clones, more than 70% of them present only once. The sequenced sample consisted of memory CD4+ T cells sorted from blood. The subset denotes: CD45RA-negative fraction. This chain links TRBV6-1 with TRBJ1-2; maybe TRBD1 (6 bases). This TCR came from a woman aged 25-40 years in good health. The CDR3 loop reads CASSVQGRSYTF. CDR3 in DNA: TGTGCCAGCAGTGTACAGGGTCGGAGCTACACCTTC.